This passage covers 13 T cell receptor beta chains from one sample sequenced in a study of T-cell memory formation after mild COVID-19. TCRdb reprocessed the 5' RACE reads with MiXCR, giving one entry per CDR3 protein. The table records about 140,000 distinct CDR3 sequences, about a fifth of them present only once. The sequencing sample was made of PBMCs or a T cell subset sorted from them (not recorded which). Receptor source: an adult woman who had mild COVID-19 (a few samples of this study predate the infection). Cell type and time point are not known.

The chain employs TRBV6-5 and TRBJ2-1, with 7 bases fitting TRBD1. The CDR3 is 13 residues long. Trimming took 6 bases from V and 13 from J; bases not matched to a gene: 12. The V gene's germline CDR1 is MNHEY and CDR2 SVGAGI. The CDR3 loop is CASRRQGWSGQFF. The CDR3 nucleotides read TGTGCCAGCAGGAGACAGGGATGGTCTGGTCAGTTCTTC.

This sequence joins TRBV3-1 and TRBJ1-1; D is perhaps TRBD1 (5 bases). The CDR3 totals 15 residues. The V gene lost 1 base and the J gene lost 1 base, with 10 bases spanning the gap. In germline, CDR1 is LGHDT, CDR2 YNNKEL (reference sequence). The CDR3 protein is CASSQAGTSNTEAFF. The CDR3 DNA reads TGTGCCAGCAGCCAAGCCGGGACCTCGAACACTGAAGCTTTCTTT.

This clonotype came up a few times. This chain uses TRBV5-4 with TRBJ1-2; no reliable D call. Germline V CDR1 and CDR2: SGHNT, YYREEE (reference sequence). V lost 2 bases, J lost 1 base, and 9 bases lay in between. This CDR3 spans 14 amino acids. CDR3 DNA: TGTGCCAGCAGCTTATTTAGGTATAACTATGGCTACACCTTC. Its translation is CASSLFRYNYGYTF.

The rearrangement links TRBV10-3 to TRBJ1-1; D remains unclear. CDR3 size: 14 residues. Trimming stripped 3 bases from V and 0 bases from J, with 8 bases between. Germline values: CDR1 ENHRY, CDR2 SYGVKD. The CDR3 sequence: CAISESTVNTEAFF. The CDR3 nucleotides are TGTGCCATCAGTGAATCGACGGTGAACACTGAAGCTTTCTTT.

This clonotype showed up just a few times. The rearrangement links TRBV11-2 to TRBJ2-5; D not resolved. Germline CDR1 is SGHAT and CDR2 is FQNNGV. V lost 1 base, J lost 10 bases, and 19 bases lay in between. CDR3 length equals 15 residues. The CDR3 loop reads CASSLAAWISSSQYF. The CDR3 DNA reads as TGTGCCAGCAGCTTAGCGGCCTGGATTAGTAGTAGCCAGTACTTC.

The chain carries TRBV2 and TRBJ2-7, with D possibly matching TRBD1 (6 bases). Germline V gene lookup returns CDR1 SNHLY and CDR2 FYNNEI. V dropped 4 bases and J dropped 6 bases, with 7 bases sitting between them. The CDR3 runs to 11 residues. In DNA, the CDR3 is TGTGCCAGCAGTGGACAGGTCGAGCAGTACTTC. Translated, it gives CASSGQVEQYF.

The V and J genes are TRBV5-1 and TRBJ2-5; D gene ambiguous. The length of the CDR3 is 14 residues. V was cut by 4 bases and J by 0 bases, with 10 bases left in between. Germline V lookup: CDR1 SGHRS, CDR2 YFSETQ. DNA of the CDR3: TGCGCCAGCAGCCAGACATGGCACCAAGAGACCCAGTACTTC. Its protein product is CASSQTWHQETQYF.

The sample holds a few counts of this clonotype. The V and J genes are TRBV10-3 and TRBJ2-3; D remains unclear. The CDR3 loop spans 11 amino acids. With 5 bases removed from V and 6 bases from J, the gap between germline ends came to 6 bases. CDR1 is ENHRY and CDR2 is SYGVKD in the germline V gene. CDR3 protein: CAISSTDTQYF. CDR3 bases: TGTGCCATCAGTTCCACGGATACGCAGTATTTT.

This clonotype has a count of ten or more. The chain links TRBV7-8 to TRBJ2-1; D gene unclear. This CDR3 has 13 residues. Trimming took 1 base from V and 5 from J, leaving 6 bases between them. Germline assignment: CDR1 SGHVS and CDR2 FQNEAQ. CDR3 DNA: TGTGCCAGCAGCTTAGATCGGGACAATGAGCAGTTCTTC. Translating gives CASSLDRDNEQFF.

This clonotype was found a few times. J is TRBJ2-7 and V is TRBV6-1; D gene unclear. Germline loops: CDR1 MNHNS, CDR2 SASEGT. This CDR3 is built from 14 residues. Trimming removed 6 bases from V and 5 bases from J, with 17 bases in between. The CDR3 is CASSRLVIGDEQYF. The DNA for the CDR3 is TGTGCCAGCAGCCGACTCGTGATAGGCGACGAGCAGTACTTC.

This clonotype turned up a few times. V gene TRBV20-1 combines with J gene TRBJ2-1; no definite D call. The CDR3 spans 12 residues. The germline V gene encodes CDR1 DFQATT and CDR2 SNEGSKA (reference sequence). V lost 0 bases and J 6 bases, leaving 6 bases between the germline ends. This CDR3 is CSARDLINEQFF. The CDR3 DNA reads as TGCAGTGCTAGAGATCTAATCAATGAGCAGTTCTTC.

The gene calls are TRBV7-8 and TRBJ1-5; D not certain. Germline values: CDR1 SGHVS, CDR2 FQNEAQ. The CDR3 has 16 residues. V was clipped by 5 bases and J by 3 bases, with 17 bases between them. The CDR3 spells CASSPREPLINQPQHF. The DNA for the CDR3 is TGTGCCAGCAGCCCGCGGGAACCGTTGATCAATCAGCCCCAGCATTTT.

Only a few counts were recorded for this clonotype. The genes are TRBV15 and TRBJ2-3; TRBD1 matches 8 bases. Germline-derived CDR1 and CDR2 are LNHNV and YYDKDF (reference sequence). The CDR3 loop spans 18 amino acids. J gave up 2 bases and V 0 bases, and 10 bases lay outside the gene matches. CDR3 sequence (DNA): TGTGCCACCAGCAGAGAACCGTCCCACAGGGGGTTCACAGATACGCAGTATTTT. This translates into CATSREPSHRGFTDTQYF.